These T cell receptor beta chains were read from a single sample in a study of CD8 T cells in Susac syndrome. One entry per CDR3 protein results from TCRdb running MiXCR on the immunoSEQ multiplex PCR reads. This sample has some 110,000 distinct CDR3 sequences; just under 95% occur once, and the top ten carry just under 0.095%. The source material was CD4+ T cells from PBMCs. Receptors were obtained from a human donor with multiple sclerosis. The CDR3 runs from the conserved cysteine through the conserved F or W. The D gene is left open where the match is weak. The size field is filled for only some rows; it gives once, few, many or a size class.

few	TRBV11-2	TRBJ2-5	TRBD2	CASSRNSGGSRETQYF	TGTGCCAGCAGCCGAAATAGCGGGGGAAGTCGCGAGACCCAGTACTTC
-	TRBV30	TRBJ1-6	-	CAWSSSDNSPLHF	TGTGCCTGGAGTTCCAGTGATAATTCACCCCTCCACTTT
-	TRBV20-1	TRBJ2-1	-	CSATWRDFKQFF	TGCAGTGCGACGTGGAGGGACTTCAAACAGTTCTTC
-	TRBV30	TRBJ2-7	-	CAWSVLMWTEQYF	TGTGCCTGGAGTGTACTCATGTGGACAGAGCAGTACTTC
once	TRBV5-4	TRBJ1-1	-	CASSHWNSGKTEAFF	TGTGCCAGCAGCCACTGGAATTCTGGGAAAACTGAAGCTTTCTTT
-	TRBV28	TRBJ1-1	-	CASSLVGSGEAFF	TGTGCCAGCAGTTTAGTAGGGTCGGGTGAAGCTTTCTTT
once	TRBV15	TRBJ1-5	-	CATSTQGPSNQPQHF	TGTGCCACCAGCACCCAGGGTCCCAGCAATCAGCCCCAGCATTTT
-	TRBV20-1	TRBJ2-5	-	CSARPSTQIRETQYF	TGCAGTGCTAGACCCTCGACCCAAATCCGGGAGACCCAGTACTTC
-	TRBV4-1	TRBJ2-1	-	CASSQGWAGATEQFF	TGCGCCAGCAGCCAAGGATGGGCCGGGGCGACTGAGCAGTTCTTC
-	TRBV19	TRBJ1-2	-	CASSRALAGRLVGYTF	TGTGCCAGTAGTAGGGCCCTTGCGGGGCGTTTAGTTGGCTACACCTTC
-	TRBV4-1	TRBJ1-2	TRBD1	CASSPPEGGAIYGYTF	TGCGCCAGCAGCCCCCCGGAAGGGGGCGCGATCTATGGCTACACCTTC
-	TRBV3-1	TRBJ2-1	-	CASSQGHNEQFF	TGTGCCAGCAGCCAAGGTCACAATGAGCAGTTCTTC